These T cell receptor beta chains were read from a single sample in a study of blood T cell repertoires in COVID-19. Some clones are missing from TCRdb's copy, which holds only in-frame ones; the method was immunoSEQ multiplex PCR. The table records around 180,000 clones, about 88% of them present only once. The sequenced sample was peripheral blood. Receptors originate from a human donor in a cohort sampled during active COVID-19. CDR3s include the opening cysteine and the closing phenylalanine or tryptophan. The D gene is left open where the match is weak. Only part of the rows carry a size: once, few, many, or a class if the clone is expanded.

D gene,V gene,clone size,J gene,CDR3 protein,CDR3 DNA
TRBD2,TRBV6-2/TRBV6-3,.,TRBJ2-5,CASSYRGRETQYF,TGTGCCAGCAGTTACCGCGGGAGGGAGACCCAGTACTTC
TRBD1,TRBV27,.,TRBJ2-4,CASSIRGGVFNIQYF,TGTGCCAGCAGTATTAGAGGGGGCGTATTTAACATTCAGTACTTC
.,TRBV21-1,.,TRBJ2-5,CASIVGLLSIQYF,TGTGCCAGCATCGTCGGACTACTTAGTATCCAGTACTTC
.,TRBV5-4,.,TRBJ1-1,CASSSDRIEAFF,TGTGCCAGCAGCTCAGACAGAATTGAAGCTTTCTTT
TRBD2,TRBV20-1,.,TRBJ2-3,CSASSLAESTDTQYF,TGCAGTGCTAGTTCGCTAGCGGAAAGCACAGATACGCAGTATTTT
TRBD1,TRBV10-3,.,TRBJ2-7,CAISEKGGGFYEQYF,TGTGCCATCAGTGAGAAAGGGGGCGGCTTCTACGAGCAGTACTTC
TRBD2,TRBV19,.,TRBJ2-3,CASSSPTSDLRPTQYF,TGTGCCAGTAGTAGCCCCACTAGCGACCTCAGACCTACGCAGTATTTT
.,TRBV7-6,.,TRBJ2-7,CASSPGFYEQYF,TGTGCCAGCAGCCCGGGTTTCTACGAGCAGTACTTC
.,TRBV12-3/TRBV12-4,.,TRBJ2-7,CASSFGLDEQYF,TGTGCCAGCAGTTTCGGTTTGGACGAGCAGTACTTC
TRBD1,TRBV7-2,.,TRBJ1-1,CASSFGQGGGNTEAFF,TGTGCCAGCAGCTTCGGACAGGGGGGAGGGAACACTGAAGCTTTCTTT
.,TRBV2,.,TRBJ1-1,CASFYRPPGSAFF,TGTGCCAGCTTTTATAGGCCCCCGGGGTCGGCTTTCTTT
.,TRBV4-1,.,TRBJ1-2,CASSQELYSSYGYTF,TGCGCCAGCAGCCAAGAATTGTACAGCAGCTATGGCTACACCTTC
TRBD2,TRBV3-1/TRBV3-2,.,TRBJ2-5,CASSQGKASGKETQYF,TGTGCCAGCAGCCAAGGGAAGGCTAGCGGAAAAGAGACCCAGTACTTC
TRBD2,TRBV6-6,.,TRBJ2-5,CASSSGLAGGRETQYF,TGTGCCAGCAGCTCCGGACTAGCGGGGGGCCGGGAGACCCAGTACTTC
.,TRBV2,.,TRBJ1-5,CASSESTNSNQPQHF,TGTGCCAGCAGTGAATCGACAAATAGCAATCAGCCCCAGCATTTT
.,TRBV4-1,.,TRBJ1-1,CASSKQAGEKAFF,TGCGCCAGCAGCAAACAAGCGGGGGAAAAAGCTTTCTTT
TRBD1,TRBV30,.,TRBJ1-2,CAWRKGQGSWYGYTF,TGTGCCTGGAGAAAAGGACAGGGGTCTTGGTATGGCTACACCTTC
TRBD1,TRBV6-5,.,TRBJ1-3,CASRRQGSGNTIYF,TGTGCCAGCAGACGACAGGGCTCTGGAAACACCATATATTTT
.,TRBV7-8,.,TRBJ2-7,CASSLKLDEQYF,TGTGCCAGCAGCTTAAAGCTAGACGAGCAGTACTTC
.,TRBV15,.,TRBJ2-1,CATSMRFGYNEQFF,TGTGCCACCAGCATGCGTTTCGGCTACAATGAGCAGTTCTTC
.,TRBV20-1,.,TRBJ2-5,CSADKQETQYF,TGCAGTGCTGACAAGCAAGAGACCCAGTACTTC
.,TRBV30,.,TRBJ2-3,CAWIIPRGVGTDTQYF,TGTGCCTGGATTATCCCCAGGGGGGTTGGCACAGATACGCAGTATTTT
.,TRBV5-6,.,TRBJ1-1,CASSSTGPLMNTEAFF,TGTGCCAGCAGCTCGACAGGTCCCCTTATGAACACTGAAGCTTTCTTT
.,TRBV3-1/TRBV3-2,.,TRBJ2-1,CASRMGPSDEQFF,TGTGCCAGCAGAATGGGGCCCAGCGATGAGCAGTTCTTC
.,TRBV10-3,.,TRBJ1-2,CAISDGGAYGYTF,TGTGCCATCAGTGATGGGGGGGCCTATGGCTACACCTTC
TRBD1,TRBV9,once,TRBJ2-7,CASSAYDRDEQYF,TGTGCCAGCAGCGCATATGACAGGGACGAGCAGTACTTC
.,TRBV4-3,.,TRBJ1-6,CASSQDRAASPLHF,TGCGCCAGCAGCCAAGACAGGGCGGCTTCACCCCTCCACTTT
TRBD1,TRBV19,.,TRBJ2-6,CASSMGQVLSGANVLTF,TGTGCCAGTTCAATGGGACAGGTCCTATCTGGGGCCAACGTCCTGACTTTC